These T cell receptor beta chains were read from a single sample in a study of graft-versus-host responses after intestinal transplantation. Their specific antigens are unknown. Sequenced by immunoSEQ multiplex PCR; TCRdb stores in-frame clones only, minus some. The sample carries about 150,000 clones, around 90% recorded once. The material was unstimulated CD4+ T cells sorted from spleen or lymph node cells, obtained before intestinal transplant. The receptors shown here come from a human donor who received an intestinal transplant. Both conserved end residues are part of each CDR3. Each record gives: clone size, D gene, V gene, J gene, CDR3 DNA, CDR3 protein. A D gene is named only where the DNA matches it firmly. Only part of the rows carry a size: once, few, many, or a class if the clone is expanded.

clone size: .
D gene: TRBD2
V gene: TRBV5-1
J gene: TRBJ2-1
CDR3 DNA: TGCGCCAGCAGCTTGAAACTAGCGGGTAACAATGAGCAGTTCTTC
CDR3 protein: CASSLKLAGNNEQFF

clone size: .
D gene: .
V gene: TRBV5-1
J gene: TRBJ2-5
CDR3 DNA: TGCGCCAGTGCCGAACAGAAAGAGACCCAGTACTTC
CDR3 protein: CASAEQKETQYF

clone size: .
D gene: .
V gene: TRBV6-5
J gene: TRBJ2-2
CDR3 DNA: TGTGCCAGCGGGATAAAAACCGGGGAGCTGTTTTTT
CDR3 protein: CASGIKTGELFF

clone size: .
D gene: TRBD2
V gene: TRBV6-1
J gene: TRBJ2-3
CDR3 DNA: TGTGCCAGCAGGGAAGCGGGAATCATCGATACGCAGTATTTT
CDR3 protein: CASREAGIIDTQYF

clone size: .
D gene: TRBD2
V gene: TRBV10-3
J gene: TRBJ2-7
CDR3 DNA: TGTGCCATCAGTGGACTAGCGGACTACGAGCAGTACTTC
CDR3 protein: CAISGLADYEQYF

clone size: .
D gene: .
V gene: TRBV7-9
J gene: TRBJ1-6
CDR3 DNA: TGTGCCAGCAGCTTACAGGTTAATTCACCCCTCCACTTT
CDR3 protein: CASSLQVNSPLHF

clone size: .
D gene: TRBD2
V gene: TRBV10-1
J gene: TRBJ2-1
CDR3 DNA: TGCGCCAGCAGTGGGGCGGGAGACTACAATGAGCAGTTCTTC
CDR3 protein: CASSGAGDYNEQFF

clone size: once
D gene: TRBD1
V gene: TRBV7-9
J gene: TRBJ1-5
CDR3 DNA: TGTGCCAGCAGCTTAGGGTTGATGGGACAGAGCAATCAGCCCCAGCATTTT
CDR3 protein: CASSLGLMGQSNQPQHF

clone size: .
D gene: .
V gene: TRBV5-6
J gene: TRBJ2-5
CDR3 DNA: TGTGCCAGCAGCTCACAGGACCGGGAGACCCAGTACTTC
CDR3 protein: CASSSQDRETQYF

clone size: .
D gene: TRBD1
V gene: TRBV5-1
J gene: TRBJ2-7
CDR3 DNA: TGCGCCAGCAGCTTGGTTCCGACAGGGAGCTCCTACGAGCAGTACTTC
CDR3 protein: CASSLVPTGSSYEQYF

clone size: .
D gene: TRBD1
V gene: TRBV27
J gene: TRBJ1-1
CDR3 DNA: TGTGCCAGCAGCCGGACAGGGTTTATGAACACTGAAGCTTTCTTT
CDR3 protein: CASSRTGFMNTEAFF

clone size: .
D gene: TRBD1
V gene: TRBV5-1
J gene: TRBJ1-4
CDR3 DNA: TGCGCCAGCAGCCCGCGGACAGGGCCGTCAAATGAAAAACTGTTTTTT
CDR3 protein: CASSPRTGPSNEKLFF

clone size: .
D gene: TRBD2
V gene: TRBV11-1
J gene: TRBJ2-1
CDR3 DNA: TGTGCCAGCAGCAACTCCCTAAGACTAGCGAGATACAATGAGCAGTTCTTC
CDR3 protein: CASSNSLRLARYNEQFF

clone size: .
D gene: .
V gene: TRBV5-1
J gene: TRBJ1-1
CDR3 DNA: TGCGCCAGCAGCTGGGGACCCGACACTGAAGCTTTCTTT
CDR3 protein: CASSWGPDTEAFF

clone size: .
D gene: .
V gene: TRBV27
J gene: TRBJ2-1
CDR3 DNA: TGTGCCAGCAGTTTAATACCTCGCGTTGGGGAGCAGTTCTTC
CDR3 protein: CASSLIPRVGEQFF

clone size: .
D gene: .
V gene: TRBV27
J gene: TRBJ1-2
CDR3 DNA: TGTGCCAGCAGTTTAACGGGCAGAAAAGAGGGCTACACCTTC
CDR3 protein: CASSLTGRKEGYTF

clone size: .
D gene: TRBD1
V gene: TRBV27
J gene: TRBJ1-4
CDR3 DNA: TGTGCCAGCAGCCGACAGGGGGTGAAGGAAAAACTGTTTTTT
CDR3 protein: CASSRQGVKEKLFF

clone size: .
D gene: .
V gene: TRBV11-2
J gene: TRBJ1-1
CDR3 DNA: TGTGCCAGCAGTCCCCGTACAAGGGGCAAAACCACTGAAGCTTTCTTT
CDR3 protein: CASSPRTRGKTTEAFF

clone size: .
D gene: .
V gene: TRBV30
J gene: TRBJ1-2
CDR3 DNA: TGTGCCTGGACCCCGGACAGCGCCGATGTTGGCTACACCTTC
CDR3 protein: CAWTPDSADVGYTF

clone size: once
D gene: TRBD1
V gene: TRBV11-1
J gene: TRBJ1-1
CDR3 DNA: TGTGCCAGCAGCCCCCGGGACAGAATCGCTGAAGCTTTCTTT
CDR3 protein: CASSPRDRIAEAFF

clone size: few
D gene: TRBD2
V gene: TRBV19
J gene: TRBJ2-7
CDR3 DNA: TGTGCCAGTAGTAGTCTAGCGGGAGTCGGCGAGCAGTACTTC
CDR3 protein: CASSSLAGVGEQYF

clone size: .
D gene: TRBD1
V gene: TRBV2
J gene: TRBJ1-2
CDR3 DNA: TGTGCCAGCTCTCCGGACAGGAACTATGGCTACACCTTC
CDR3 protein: CASSPDRNYGYTF

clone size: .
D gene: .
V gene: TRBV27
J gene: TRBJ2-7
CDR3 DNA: TGTGCCAGCAGTATAAGGGGACCACGACCGGTCGGGCAGTACTTC
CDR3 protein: CASSIRGPRPVGQYF

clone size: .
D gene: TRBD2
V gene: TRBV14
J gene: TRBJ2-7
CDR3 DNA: TGTGCCAGCAGCCAAGATCGGTTAGCGGGAGTGAGTTGGGACACCTACGAGCAGTACTTC
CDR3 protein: CASSQDRLAGVSWDTYEQYF

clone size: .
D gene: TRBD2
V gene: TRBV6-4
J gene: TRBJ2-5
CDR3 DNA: TGTGCCAGACCCATAGCGGGAGTAAAAGAGACCCAGTACTTC
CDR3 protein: CARPIAGVKETQYF

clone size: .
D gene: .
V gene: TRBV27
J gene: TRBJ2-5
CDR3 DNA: TGTGCCAGCAGTCCTCGTTGGCTACAAGAGACCCAGTACTTC
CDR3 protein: CASSPRWLQETQYF

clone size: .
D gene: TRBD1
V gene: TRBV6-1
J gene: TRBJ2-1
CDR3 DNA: TGTGCCAGCAGTCCCCGGGACAGGGTCGGCAATGAGCAGTTCTTC
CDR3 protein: CASSPRDRVGNEQFF

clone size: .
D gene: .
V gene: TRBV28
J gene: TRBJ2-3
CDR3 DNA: TGTGCCAGCAGTCGACGGGCAGATACGCAGTATTTT
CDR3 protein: CASSRRADTQYF

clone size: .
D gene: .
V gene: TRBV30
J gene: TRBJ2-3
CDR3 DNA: TGTGCCTGGAATCGGGCTAGCACAGATACGCAGTATTTT
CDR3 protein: CAWNRASTDTQYF

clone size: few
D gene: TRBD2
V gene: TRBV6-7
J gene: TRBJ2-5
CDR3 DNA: TGTGCCAGCAGTACCCGGACTAGCGGGGTCCAAGAGACCCAGTACTTC
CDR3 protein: CASSTRTSGVQETQYF

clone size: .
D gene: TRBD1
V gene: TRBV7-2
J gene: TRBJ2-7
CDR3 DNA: TGTGCCAGCAGCTTCGAGGGGGCGAGTTTTTACGAGCAGTACTTC
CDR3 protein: CASSFEGASFYEQYF

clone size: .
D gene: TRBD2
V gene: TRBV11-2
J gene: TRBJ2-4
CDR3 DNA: TGTGCCAGCAGCCCCGAGGGACTAGTTGCCAAAAACATTCAGTACTTC
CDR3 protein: CASSPEGLVAKNIQYF